This T cell receptor (beta chain) is drawn from a study of blood T cell repertoires in COVID-19. Donors of Cohort 3 who recovered were those that had two negative PCRs, clearance, or symptom resolution. From germline, CDR1 is SGHRS and CDR2 YFSETQ. CDR3 length equals 15 residues. Trimming left V 0 bases short and J 1 base short, with 10 bases between. Comments on this clone: Other nucleotide sequences in the sample specify the same CDR3.

As originally analysed: Estimates of nucleated cell counts were drawn from the amplification of reference gene primers. The repertoire was sequenced with immunoSEQ multiplex PCR; TCRdb's copy has only in-frame clones and lacks some. V and J calls and clone size are given by that table; D and trimming were obtained from the DNA. The sample holds more than 350,000 clones; 80% to 90% are singletons and the top ten take around 1%. Input material: PBMCs or T cells enriched from blood (not recorded which). This TCR derives from a man younger than 30 who had recovered from COVID-19. The chain employs TRBV5-1 and TRBJ1-1, with D maybe TRBD1 (5 bases). CDR3: CASSLAPGGNTEAFF. As DNA, the CDR3 is TGCGCCAGCAGCTTGGCCCCGGGGGGGAACACTGAAGCTTTCTTT.